The clone carrying this T cell receptor (beta chain) was found many times. What it recognizes is unknown. This entry is derived from a study of CD8 T cells in ankylosing spondylitis. The CDR3 runs 13 residues. The ends lost 7 bases at V and 4 bases at J; junction bases unmatched: 2. A quantitative 5'-RACE method, one with molecular barcodes, was used to make TCR beta libraries. TCRdb reprocessed the 5' RACE reads with MiXCR, giving one entry per CDR3 protein. The sample has 250,000 to 300,000 distinct CDR3 sequences, 20% seen once. The study's findings and limits: As reported, disease-linked clones showed significant enrichment in matched ankylosing spondylitis synovial fluid.

The rearrangement links TRBV12-3 or TRBV12-4 to TRBJ2-2; TRBD2 aligns across 8 bases. The sample comprised blood, either unsorted or a sorted T cell fraction (not recorded which). This sequence originates from a male donor with ankylosing spondylitis or in good health (not recorded which). CDR3 DNA: TGTGCCAGCACTCGGGAGGGCACCGGGGAGCTGTTTTTT. It is translated as CASTREGTGELFF.